The 18 T cell receptor beta chains below all came from one sample that was sequenced in a study of cytomegalovirus exposure and HLA in healthy donors. Primers: 60 Vbeta forward and 13 Jbeta reverse. Profiling relied on immunoSEQ multiplex PCR, and the TCRdb table lists in-frame clones only, not all of them. The repertoire consists of under 150,000 clones, with over 60% occurring once and the leading ten covering approximately 2%. Material: PBMCs. These receptors all stem from a man between 18 and 29 years old in good health and CMV-seronegative.

This chain uses TRBV28 with TRBJ2-7; 9 bases agree with TRBD1. CDR1 MDHEN and CDR2 SYDVKM come from the germline V gene. This CDR3 comprises 15 residues. V trimming: 5 bases; J trimming: 7 bases; junction bases outside the gene matches: 12. The CDR3 loop reads CASSPRGPTGGEQYF. The DNA of the CDR3 is TGTGCCAGCAGTCCTAGGGGCCCGACAGGGGGTGAGCAGTACTTC. Based on the CDR3 plus reference TRBV28 and TRBJ2-7, the full variable domain is DVKVTQSSRYLVKRTGEKVFLECVQDMDHENMFWYRQDPGLGLRLIYFSYDVKMKEKGDIPEGYSVSREKKERFSLILESASTNQTSMYLCASSPRGPTGGEQYFGPGTRLTVT.

The chain carries TRBV4-3 and TRBJ2-7; weak D call: TRBD2 (5 bases). V lost 1 base and J 3 bases, leaving 10 bases between the germline ends. CDR1 LGHNA and CDR2 YSLEER come from the germline V gene. This CDR3 comprises 14 residues. The CDR3 nucleotides read TGCGCCAGCAGCCAAGTTGTGGGAGACTACGAGCAGTACTTC. Translation: CASSQVVGDYEQYF.

The rearrangement uses TRBV5-1 and TRBJ2-3, with 7 bases aligning to TRBD1. V gave up 5 bases and J gave up 2 bases; unmatched junction bases: 14. The CDR3 is made up of 17 amino acids. Per the germline V gene, CDR1 is SGHRS and CDR2 is YFSETQ. This CDR3 is CASSYPSRGPNTDTQYF. CDR3 bases: TGCGCCAGCAGTTACCCCTCTAGGGGGCCTAACACAGATACGCAGTATTTT.

The rearrangement joins TRBV2 to TRBJ2-7; 9 bases match TRBD1. Losses at the gene ends were 10 bases for V and 2 bases for J; bases not matched to a gene: 3. The CDR3 is 12 amino acids. Germline CDR1 and CDR2: SNHLY and FYNNEI. CDR3 DNA: TGTGCCACTGGGACAGGGCCCTACGAGCAGTACTTC. Its protein product is CATGTGPYEQYF.

The rearrangement links TRBV7-9 to TRBJ2-7; perhaps TRBD2 as D (6 bases). V shed 1 base and J shed 3 bases, with 13 bases lying between them. Germline CDR1 reads SEHNR; CDR2 reads FQNEAQ (reference sequence). The CDR3 contains 15 residues. The CDR3 sequence: CASSLGTTADYEQYF. In DNA, the CDR3 is TGTGCCAGCAGCTTAGGGACTACCGCCGACTACGAGCAGTACTTC.

This clone was seen only once. The chain couples TRBV7-7 to TRBJ2-7; D might be TRBD1 (5 bases). The CDR3 spans 14 residues. CDR1 and CDR2 from the germline V gene are SSHAT and FNYEAQ (reference sequence). CDR3: CASPDSSTYYEQYF. The CDR3 DNA is TGTGCTAGCCCCGACAGTAGCACTTACTACGAGCAGTACTTC. The whole variable domain, remainder taken from reference TRBV7-7 and TRBJ2-7, is GAGVSQSPRYKVTKRGQDVTLRCDPISSHATLYWYQQALGQGPEFLTYFNYEAQPDKSGLPSDRFSAERPEGSISTLTIQRTEQRDSAMYRCASPDSSTYYEQYFGPGTRLTVT.

There are a few counts of this clone. J is TRBJ1-1 and V is TRBV4-3; the match to TRBD1 covers 7 bases. Germline V CDR1 and CDR2: LGHNA, YSLEER. With 6 bases clipped from V and 5 bases from J, the junction kept 9 bases outside the gene matches. There are 14 residues in the CDR3. CDR3 sequence (DNA): TGCGCCAGCAGTCCTACGACAGGGAGGACTGAAGCTTTCTTT. Protein product: CASSPTTGRTEAFF.

The CDR3 bases are TGTGCCAGCAGCCTCCCGGGACTAGCGGGAGCTCGTGAGCAGTTCTTC. Its protein is CASSLPGLAGAREQFF. This chain connects TRBV9 to TRBJ2-1; 14 bases are shared with TRBD2. The CDR3 runs 16 residues. V lost 4 bases, J lost 9 bases, and 9 bases stayed unmatched. The germline CDR1 and CDR2 sequences are SGDLS and YYNGEE.

The rearrangement uses TRBV19 and TRBJ2-6, with 9 nucleotides matching TRBD1. Germline CDR1 is LNHDA and CDR2 is SQIVND (reference sequence). The ends lost 9 bases at V and 3 bases at J; junction bases unmatched: 12. The CDR3 is 17 residues long. The CDR3 bases are TGTGCCAGCCAGGTGGGGACAGGGTTTTTTGGGGCCAACGTCCTGACTTTC. Amino acid sequence: CASQVGTGFFGANVLTF.

The V gene is TRBV18, the J gene TRBJ1-3; 9 nucleotides line up with TRBD1. CDR1 and CDR2 (germline): KGHSH, LQKENI. The CDR3 runs 15 residues. J gave up 5 bases and V 2 bases, and 4 bases lay outside the gene matches. The CDR3 here is CASSPETGGRNTIYF. The DNA for the CDR3 is TGTGCCAGCTCACCAGAGACAGGGGGACGAAACACCATATATTTT.

The V call is TRBV30, the J call TRBJ1-4; D gene unclear. CDR1 GTSNPN and CDR2 SVGIG come from the germline V gene (reference sequence). The V gene lost 5 bases and the J gene lost 4 bases, with 11 bases spanning the gap. This CDR3 has 13 amino acids. The CDR3 spells CAWSGGFNEKLFF. For the CDR3, the DNA is TGTGCCTGGTCTGGCGGATTTAATGAAAAACTGTTTTTT.

The CDR3 region has the DNA TGTGCCAGCAGCGACAGGGAGCAGTTCTTC. As protein: CASSDREQFF. J is TRBJ2-1 and V is TRBV28; a weak D match, TRBD1 (6 bases). Germline V gene sequence: CDR1 MDHEN, CDR2 SYDVKM. CDR3 length equals 10 residues. Trimming left V 6 bases short and J 10 bases short, with 7 bases between.

The chain couples TRBV9 to TRBJ1-4, with 9 bases aligning to TRBD1. Trimming removed 4 bases from V and 6 bases from J; junction bases left unmatched: 4. CDR3 size: 14 residues. From germline, CDR1 is SGDLS and CDR2 YYNGEE. The CDR3 nucleotides read TGTGCCAGCAGCCTTCGGACAGGGGATGAAAAACTGTTTTTT. As protein: CASSLRTGDEKLFF.

This clone showed up just a few times. This chain links TRBV4-1 with TRBJ1-5; TRBD1 is a possible D gene (6 bases). The CDR3 is 15 residues long. Per germline, CDR1 MGHRA and CDR2 YSYEKL. Trimming removed 4 bases at V and 0 bases at J, with 10 bases between. The CDR3 reads CASSRVGGSNQPQHF. The CDR3, as DNA: TGCGCCAGCAGCCGCGTAGGGGGTAGCAATCAGCCCCAGCATTTT.

This chain connects TRBV7-3 to TRBJ2-1; 9 bases align to TRBD2. Germline V lookup: CDR1 SGHTA, CDR2 FQGTGA. The CDR3 has 16 amino acids. The junction had 4 bases not matched to a gene; V was cut back by 1 base and J by 3 bases. In DNA, the CDR3 is TGTGCCAGCAGCTTAAGGGGTAGCGGGAGCTACAATGAGCAGTTCTTC. It yields the protein CASSLRGSGSYNEQFF.

Note on this clone: One end of the junction is discordant with germline, which a read error may explain. The chain is built from TRBV7-9 and TRBJ1-2; 9 positions agree with TRBD1. The CDR3 runs to 17 residues. In germline, CDR1 is SEHNR, CDR2 FQNEAQ (reference sequence). CDR3 in DNA: TGTTCCAGCAGCTTAGGCCCCCGCGGGACAGGGAACTATGGCTACACCTTC. Translated: CSSSLGPRGTGNYGYTF.

V usage is TRBV6-1 and J usage is TRBJ2-5, with D possibly TRBD1 on 5 matching bases. Per germline, CDR1 MNHNS and CDR2 SASEGT. Trimming removed 4 bases from V and 1 base from J, with 7 bases in between. The CDR3 runs to 13 residues. Here the CDR3 DNA reads TGTGCCAGCAGTGTGACAGTCCAAGAGACCCAGTACTTC. The encoded protein is CASSVTVQETQYF.

This sequence joins TRBV4-1 and TRBJ1-1, with 10 bases that match TRBD1. The V segment lost 6 bases and the J segment 8 bases; nucleotides outside the gene matches: 9. This CDR3 has 14 residues. In germline, CDR1 is MGHRA, CDR2 YSYEKL. CDR3 bases: TGCGCCAGCAGGCCGGGACAGGGGTTTCGAGAAGCTTTCTTT. This codes for CASRPGQGFREAFF.